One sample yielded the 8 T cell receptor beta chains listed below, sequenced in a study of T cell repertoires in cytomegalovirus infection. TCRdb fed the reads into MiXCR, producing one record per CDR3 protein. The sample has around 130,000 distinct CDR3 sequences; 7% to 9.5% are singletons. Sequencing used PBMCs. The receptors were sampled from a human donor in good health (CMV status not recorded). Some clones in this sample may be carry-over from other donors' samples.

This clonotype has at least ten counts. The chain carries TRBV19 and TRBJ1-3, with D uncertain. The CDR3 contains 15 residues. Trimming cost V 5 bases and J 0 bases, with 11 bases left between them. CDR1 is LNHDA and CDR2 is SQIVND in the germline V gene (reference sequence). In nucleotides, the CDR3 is TGTGCCAGTAGTCCACGGACTGACTCTGGAAACACCATATATTTT. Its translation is CASSPRTDSGNTIYF.

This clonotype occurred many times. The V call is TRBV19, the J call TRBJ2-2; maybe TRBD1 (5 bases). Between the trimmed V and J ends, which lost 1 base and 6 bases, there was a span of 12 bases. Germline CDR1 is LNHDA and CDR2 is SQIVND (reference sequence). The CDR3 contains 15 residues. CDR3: CASSIGRRGPGELFF. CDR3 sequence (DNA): TGTGCCAGTAGTATAGGGCGAAGGGGCCCCGGGGAGCTGTTTTTT.

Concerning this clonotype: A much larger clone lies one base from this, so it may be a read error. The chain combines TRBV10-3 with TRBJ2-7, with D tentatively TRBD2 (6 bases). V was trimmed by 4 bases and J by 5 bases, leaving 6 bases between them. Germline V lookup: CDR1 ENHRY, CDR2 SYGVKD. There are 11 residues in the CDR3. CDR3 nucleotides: TGTGCCATCAGTGGGGGGGACGAGCAGTACTTC. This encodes CAISGGDEQYF.

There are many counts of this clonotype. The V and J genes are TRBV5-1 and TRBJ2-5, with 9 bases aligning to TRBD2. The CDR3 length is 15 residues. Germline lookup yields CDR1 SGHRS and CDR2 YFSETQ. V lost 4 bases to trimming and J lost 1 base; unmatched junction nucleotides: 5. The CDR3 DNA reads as TGCGCCAGCAGCAGGACGACTAGCGGCCAAGAGACCCAGTACTTC. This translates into CASSRTTSGQETQYF.

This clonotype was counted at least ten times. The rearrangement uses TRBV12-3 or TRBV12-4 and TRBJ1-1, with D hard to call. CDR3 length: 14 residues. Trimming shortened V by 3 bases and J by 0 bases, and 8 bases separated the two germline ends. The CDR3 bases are TGTGCCAGCAGTTTCGGTGATTTGAACACTGAAGCTTTCTTT. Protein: CASSFGDLNTEAFF.

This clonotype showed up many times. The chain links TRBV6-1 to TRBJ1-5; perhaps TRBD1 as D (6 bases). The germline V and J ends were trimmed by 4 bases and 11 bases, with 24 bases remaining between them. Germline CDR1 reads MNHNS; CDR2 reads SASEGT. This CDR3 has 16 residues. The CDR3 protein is CASSVTGTPLLTSQHF. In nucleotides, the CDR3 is TGTGCCAGCAGTGTTACCGGGACACCGCTTCTTACGTCCCAGCATTTT.

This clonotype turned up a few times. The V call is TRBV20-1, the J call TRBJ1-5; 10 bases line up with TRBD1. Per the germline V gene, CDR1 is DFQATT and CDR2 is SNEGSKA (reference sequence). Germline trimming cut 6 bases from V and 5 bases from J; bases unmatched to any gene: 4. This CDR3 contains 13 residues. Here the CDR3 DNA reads TGCAGTGCCAGACAGGGGGCGGATCAGCCCCAGCATTTT. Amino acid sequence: CSARQGADQPQHF.

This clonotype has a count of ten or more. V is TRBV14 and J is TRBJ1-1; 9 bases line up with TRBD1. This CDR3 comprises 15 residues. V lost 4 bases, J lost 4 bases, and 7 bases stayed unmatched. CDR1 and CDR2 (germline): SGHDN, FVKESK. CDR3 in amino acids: CASSPTTGGSTEAFF. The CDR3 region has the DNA TGTGCCAGCAGCCCTACGACAGGGGGGAGCACTGAAGCTTTCTTT. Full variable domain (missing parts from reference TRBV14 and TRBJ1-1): EAGVTQFPSHSVIEKGQTVTLRCDPISGHDNLYWYRRVMGKEIKFLLHFVKESKQDESGMPNNRFLAERTGGTYSTLKVQPAELEDSGVYFCASSPTTGGSTEAFFGQGTRLTVV.